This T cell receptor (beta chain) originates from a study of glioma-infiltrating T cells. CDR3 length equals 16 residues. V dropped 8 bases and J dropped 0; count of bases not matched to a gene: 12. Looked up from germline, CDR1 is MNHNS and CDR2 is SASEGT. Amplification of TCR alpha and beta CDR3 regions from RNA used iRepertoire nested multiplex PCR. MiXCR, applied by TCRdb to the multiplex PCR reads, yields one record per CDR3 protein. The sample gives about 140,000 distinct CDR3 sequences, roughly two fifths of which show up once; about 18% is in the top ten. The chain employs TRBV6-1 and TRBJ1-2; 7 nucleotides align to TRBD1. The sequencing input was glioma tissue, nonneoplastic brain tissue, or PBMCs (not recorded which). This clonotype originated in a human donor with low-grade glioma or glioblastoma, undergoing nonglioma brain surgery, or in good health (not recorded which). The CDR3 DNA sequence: TGTGCCAGCTCACAGCAGACAGGGAGGCCTAACTATGGCTACACCTTC. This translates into CASSQQTGRPNYGYTF.